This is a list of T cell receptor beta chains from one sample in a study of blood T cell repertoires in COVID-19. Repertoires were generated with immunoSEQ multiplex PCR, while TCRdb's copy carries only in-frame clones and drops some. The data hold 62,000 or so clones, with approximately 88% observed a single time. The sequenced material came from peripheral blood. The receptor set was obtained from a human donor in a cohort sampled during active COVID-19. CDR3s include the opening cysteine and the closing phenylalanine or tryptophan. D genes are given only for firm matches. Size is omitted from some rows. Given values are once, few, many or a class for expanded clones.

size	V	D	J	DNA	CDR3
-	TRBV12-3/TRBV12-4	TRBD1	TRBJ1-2	TGTGCCAGCAGCCCACAGGACAGGGCCTACACCTTC	CASSPQDRAYTF
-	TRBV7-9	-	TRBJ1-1	TGTGCCAGCAGCTTTAGCGAAAACACTGAAGCTTTCTTT	CASSFSENTEAFF
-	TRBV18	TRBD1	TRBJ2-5	TGTGCCAGCTCACCACAGGGGGCCGGGGAGACCCAGTACTTC	CASSPQGAGETQYF
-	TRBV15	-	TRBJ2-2	TGTGCCACCAGCAGAGACCTCACCGGGGAGCTGTTTTTT	CATSRDLTGELFF
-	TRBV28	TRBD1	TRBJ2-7	TGTGCCAGCAGTCTCTTACAGGGGTGGGAGCAGTACTTC	CASSLLQGWEQYF
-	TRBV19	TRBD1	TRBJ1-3	TGTGCCAGTAGTCCGGGACAGGGATTCTCTGGAAACACCATATATTTT	CASSPGQGFSGNTIYF
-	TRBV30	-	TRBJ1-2	TGTGCCTGGAGTTCACAGGTAGCCCTAGTCTATGGCTACACCTTC	CAWSSQVALVYGYTF
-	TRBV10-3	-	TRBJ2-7	TGTGCCATCAGTGGTTCTTGGGTCCAGGGGCAGTACTTC	CAISGSWVQGQYF
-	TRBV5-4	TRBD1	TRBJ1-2	TGTGCCAGCAGCTTATTCCGACAGGGGGCGTATGGCTACACCTTC	CASSLFRQGAYGYTF
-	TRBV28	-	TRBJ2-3	TGTGCCAGCAGTTCAAGTTCCATCGCGGGTACGCAGTATTTT	CASSSSSIAGTQYF
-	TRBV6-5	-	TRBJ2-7	TGTGCCAGCAGCACCGGGACTTATTTTTACGAGCAGTACTTC	CASSTGTYFYEQYF
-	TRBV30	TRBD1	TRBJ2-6	TGTGCCTCCCACCTCGGACAGGGTTTCTCTGGGGCCAACGTCCTGACTTTC	CASHLGQGFSGANVLTF
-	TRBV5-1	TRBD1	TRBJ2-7	TGCGCCAGCAGGTTCGACAGGGGGCGAGAGCAGTACTTC	CASRFDRGREQYF
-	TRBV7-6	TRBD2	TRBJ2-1	TGTGCCAGCAGCTCCGGACTAGCGGGAGTATACGAGCAGTTCTTC	CASSSGLAGVYEQFF
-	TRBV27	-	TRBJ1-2	TGTGCCAGCAGTTCCGACGGGATTAGTGGTGGCTACACCTTC	CASSSDGISGGYTF
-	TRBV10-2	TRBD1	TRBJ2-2	TGCGCCAGCACCCCTGACAGGGGACCTAACACCGGGGAGCTGTTTTTT	CASTPDRGPNTGELFF
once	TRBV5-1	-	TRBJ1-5	TGCGCCAGCAGCTTGGGACAGCATAGCAATCAGCCCCAGCATTTT	CASSLGQHSNQPQHF
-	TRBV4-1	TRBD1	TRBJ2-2	TGCGCCAGCAGCCAGGCCCGGGGACAGGGCACCGGGGAGCTGTTTTTT	CASSQARGQGTGELFF
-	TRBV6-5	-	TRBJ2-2	TGTGCCAGCAGTTACCCTTCTCCCAGAAACACCGGGGAGCTGTTTTTT	CASSYPSPRNTGELFF
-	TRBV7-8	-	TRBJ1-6	TGTGCCAGCAGCCGGACGGCAGGTACCCTCCACTTT	CASSRTAGTLHF
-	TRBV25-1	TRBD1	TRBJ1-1	TGTGCCAGCAGTGGGCCCAGGGGGCCAGCTTTCTTT	CASSGPRGPAFF
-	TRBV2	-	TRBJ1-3	TGTGCCAGCAGTCTCAATAGGGGCGGAAACACCATATATTTT	CASSLNRGGNTIYF
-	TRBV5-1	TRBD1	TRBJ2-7	TGCGCCAGCAGCTTGGGCGGGACAGGGTCTAGGGAGCAGTACTTC	CASSLGGTGSREQYF
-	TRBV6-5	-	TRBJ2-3	TGTGCCAGCAGTTACGCTGGACTCCACACAGATACGCAGTATTTT	CASSYAGLHTDTQYF
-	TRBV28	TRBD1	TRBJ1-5	TGTGCCAGCATCAAGGGACAGGGAGCGGGCAATCAGCCCCAGCATTTT	CASIKGQGAGNQPQHF
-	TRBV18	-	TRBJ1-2	TGTGCCAGCTCACCCCCAGGGAAGCTGGTCTCTGGCTACACCTTC	CASSPPGKLVSGYTF
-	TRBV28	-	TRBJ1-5	TGTGCCACCGGGGGGACTAGGGCGATCAATCAGCCCCAGCATTTT	CATGGTRAINQPQHF
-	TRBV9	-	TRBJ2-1	TGTGCCAGCAGCGTAGAGTCTAGCGTTGTTTACAATGAGCAGTTCTTC	CASSVESSVVYNEQFF
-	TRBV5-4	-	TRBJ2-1	TGTGCCAGCAGCTTGTTGAGTCGCTCCTACAATGAGCAGTTCTTC	CASSLLSRSYNEQFF
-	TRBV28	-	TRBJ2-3	TGTGCCAGCAGTTTCCGGCTCACGGAAGGGGGAGATACGCAGTATTTT	CASSFRLTEGGDTQYF
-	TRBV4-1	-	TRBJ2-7	TGCGCCAGCAGCCAAGGTCTCCTGTACGAGCAGTACTTC	CASSQGLLYEQYF
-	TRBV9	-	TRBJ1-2	TGTGCCAGCAGCTTTGCCGTTGGGAGAAGGGCCCGGGGCTACACCTTC	CASSFAVGRRARGYTF
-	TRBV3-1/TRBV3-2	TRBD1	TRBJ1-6	TGTGCCAGCAGACCCAGAGACAGGGGTAATTCACCCCTCCACTTT	CASRPRDRGNSPLHF
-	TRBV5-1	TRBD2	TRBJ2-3	TGCGCCAGCAGCTTGGATGGGACTAGCGGGGGGGATACGCAGTATTTT	CASSLDGTSGGDTQYF
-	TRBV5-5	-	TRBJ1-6	TGTGCCAGCAGCATTTCGACAGGCGATTATTCACCCCTCCACTTT	CASSISTGDYSPLHF
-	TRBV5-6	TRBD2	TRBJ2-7	TGTGCCAGCAGCTTGTTGACTAGCGCGTCTTTCTACGAGCAGTACTTC	CASSLLTSASFYEQYF
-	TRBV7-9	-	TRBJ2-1	TGTGCCAGCAGCTTAGGTGTTTCACCGAGCTCCTACAATGAGCAGTTCTTC	CASSLGVSPSSYNEQFF
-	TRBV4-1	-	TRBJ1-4	TGCGCCAGCAGCCAAGATCGGGGGGGCCGGAATGAAAAACTGTTTTTT	CASSQDRGGRNEKLFF
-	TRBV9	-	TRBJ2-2	TGTGCCAGCAGCGTAGCTGGGAGCAGACGGGCTCTCACCGGGGAGCTGTTTTTT	CASSVAGSRRALTGELFF
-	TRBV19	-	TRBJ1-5	TGTGCCAGTAGTATATTACAGGGAGTTCGATATACGGGGAGCAATCAGCCCCAGCATTTT	CASSILQGVRYTGSNQPQHF
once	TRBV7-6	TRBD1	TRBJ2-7	TGTGCCAGCAGGAAGGGGGCAAAGAACGAGCAGTACTTC	CASRKGAKNEQYF
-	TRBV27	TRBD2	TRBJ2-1	TGTGCCAGCAATCTAGCGGGAGGGCCTAACAATGAGCAGTTCTTC	CASNLAGGPNNEQFF
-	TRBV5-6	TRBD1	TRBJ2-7	TGTGCCAGCAGCTTCGGACAGGTCCTATCCTACGAGCAGTACTTC	CASSFGQVLSYEQYF
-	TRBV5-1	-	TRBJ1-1	TGCGCCAGCAGCTTGGCCGGCGGGGGCCCGAACACTGAAGCTTTCTTT	CASSLAGGGPNTEAFF
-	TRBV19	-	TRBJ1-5	TGTGCCAGTAGTATCGGGGGGGCCAGCAATCAGCCCCAGCATTTT	CASSIGGASNQPQHF
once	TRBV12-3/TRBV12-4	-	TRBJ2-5	TGTGCCAGCAGTCCAACAGGGCGGGAGACCCAGTACTTC	CASSPTGRETQYF
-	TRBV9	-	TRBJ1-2	TGTGCCAGCAGCGTAACCCCTTTGCGGGGTGGGACCTATGGCTACACCTTC	CASSVTPLRGGTYGYTF
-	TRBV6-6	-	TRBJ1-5	TGTGCCAGCAGTTACCGAGGGGGTAGCAATCAGCCCCAGCATTTT	CASSYRGGSNQPQHF
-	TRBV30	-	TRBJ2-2	TGTGCCTGGAGTGTAGGGGGACGGGACACCGGGGAGCTGTTTTTT	CAWSVGGRDTGELFF
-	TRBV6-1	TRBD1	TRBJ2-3	TGTGCCAGCAGTGAATCCTTTGGCAGGGGGCTTACAGATACGCAGTATTTT	CASSESFGRGLTDTQYF
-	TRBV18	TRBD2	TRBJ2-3	TGTGCCAGCTCACGGCTAGGGACTAGCGGGAGGGCGGCAGATACGCAGTATTTT	CASSRLGTSGRAADTQYF
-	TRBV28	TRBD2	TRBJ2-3	TGTGCCAGCAGGGGCGAACGGGAGGGTTTCACAGATACGCAGTATTTT	CASRGEREGFTDTQYF
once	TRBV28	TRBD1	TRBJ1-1	TGTGCCAGCAGTTTGGGACAGCTGAACACTGAAGCTTTCTTT	CASSLGQLNTEAFF
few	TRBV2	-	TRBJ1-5	TGTGCCAGCACCGCGAATAGCAATCAGCCCCAGCATTTT	CASTANSNQPQHF
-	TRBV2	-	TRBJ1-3	TGTGCCAGCAGTGGGGGCAGAGGCTCTGGAAACACCATATATTTT	CASSGGRGSGNTIYF